This TCR beta chain was observed in a study of T cells in women clearing cervical HPV infection. The overall study: Controls' single incident HPV16 infection cleared within 12 months without precancer.

About this clone itself: The target antigen is unknown. The observed sequence ends 3 residues before the CDR3 terminus, with the missing tail filled in from the germline J gene.

Study-level findings and limits: Richness plus V gene abundances separated cases from controls with AUC 0.65 to 0.85.

Average input was approximately 1,100 ng genomic DNA for immunoSEQ TCR beta CDR3 amplification. TCRdb's table, derived via immunoSEQ multiplex PCR, lists solely in-frame clones and lacks some. The table lists roughly 30,000 clones. Germline values: CDR1 SGHNT, CDR2 YENEEA. The CDR3 has 15 amino acids. The ends lost 3 bases at V and 3 bases at J; junction bases unmatched: 6. Sequencing was done on a sample of blood buffy coat. The chain joins TRBV11-3 to TRBJ2-7, with TRBD2 identical over 9 bases. This TCR derives from a woman between 18 and 70 years old with a cervical HPV16 infection that either progressed to CIN3+ or cleared (not recorded which). CDR3 bases read: TGTGCCAGCAGCTTCAGACTAGCGGCCAACTACGAG. Protein sequence: CASSFRLAANYE. In full, the CDR3 is CASSFRLAANYEQYF. The entire variable domain, with the rest obtained from reference TRBV11-3 and TRBJ2-7, is as follows: EAGVVQSPRYKIIEKKQPVAFWCNPISGHNTLYWYLQNLGQGPELLIRYENEEAVDDSQLPKDRFSAERLKGVDSTLKIQPAELGDSAVYLCASSFRLAANYEQYFGPGTRLTVT.